This passage covers 2 T cell receptor beta chains from one sample sequenced in a study of breast tumors, draining lymph nodes, adjacent tissues. TCRdb re-called the multiplex PCR reads with MiXCR, one entry per CDR3 protein. The data show more than 100,000 distinct CDR3 sequences, around 22% seen once. The lymph nodes were axillary draining lymph nodes from breast cancer patients. The sample consisted of axillary lymph node tissue. These receptors all come from a female donor with breast cancer. Some clones in this sample may be carry-over from other donors' samples.

This clonotype ranks as medium-sized (0.01 to 0.1%). CDR3 region: CAISEPEPGQRLQETQYF. CDR3 DNA sequence: TGTGCCATCAGTGAGCCTGAACCGGGACAAAGACTCCAAGAGACCCAGTACTTC. The chain joins TRBV10-3 to TRBJ2-5, with D maybe TRBD1 (6 bases). This CDR3 has 18 amino acids. The germline V gene encodes CDR1 ENHRY and CDR2 SYGVKD. V lost 2 bases, J lost 1 base, and 20 bases lay in between.

There are many counts of this clonotype. This rearrangement joins TRBV24-1 to TRBJ2-1; the match to TRBD2 covers 10 bases. Germline loops: CDR1 KGHDR, CDR2 SFDVKD. V dropped 2 bases and J dropped 5; count of bases not matched to a gene: 5. The CDR3 is 16 amino acids. The CDR3 reads CATSDWGTSANNEQFF. Here the CDR3 DNA reads TGTGCCACCAGTGATTGGGGGACTAGCGCCAACAATGAGCAGTTCTTC.